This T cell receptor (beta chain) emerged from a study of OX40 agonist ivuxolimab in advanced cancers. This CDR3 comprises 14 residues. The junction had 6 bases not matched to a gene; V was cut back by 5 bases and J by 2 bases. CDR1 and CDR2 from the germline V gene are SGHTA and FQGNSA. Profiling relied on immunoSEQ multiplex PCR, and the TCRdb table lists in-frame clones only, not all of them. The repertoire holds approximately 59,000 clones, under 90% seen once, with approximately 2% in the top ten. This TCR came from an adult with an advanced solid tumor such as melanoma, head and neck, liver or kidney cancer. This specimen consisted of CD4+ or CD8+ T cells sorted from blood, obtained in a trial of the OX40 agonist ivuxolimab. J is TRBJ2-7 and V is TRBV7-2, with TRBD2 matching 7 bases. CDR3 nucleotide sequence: TGTGCCAGCAGCCCGCCTAGCGGTCCCTACGAGCAGTACTTC. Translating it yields CASSPPSGPYEQYF.